What follows is one T cell receptor (beta chain) and its context. Some clones are missing from TCRdb's copy, which holds only in-frame ones; the method was immunoSEQ multiplex PCR. The sample holds 2 million to 2.5 million clones; around 95% are singletons and the top ten take approximately 0.13%. The CDR3 covers 14 residues. The V gene lost 5 bases and the J gene lost 10 bases, with 18 bases spanning the gap. Per the germline V gene, CDR1 is ENHRY and CDR2 is SYGVKD. Adult Caucasians living in Nashville, Tennessee made up all of the donors. These data originate in a study of shared clonotypes between healthy human individuals.

Material for sequencing was naive CD4+ T cells sorted from blood. Subset defined: CD45RA+ positively selected. V gene TRBV10-3 combines with J gene TRBJ2-1; no firm D call. This clonotype was obtained from a man aged 18 to 29 in good health. CDR3 region: CAISLSPPDGEQFF. In nucleotides, the CDR3 is TGTGCCATCAGTTTAAGCCCCCCAGACGGGGAGCAGTTCTTC.